This TCR beta chain was found in a study of T cell responses to AZD1222 COVID-19 vaccine. Study-level findings and limits: Reportedly, nearly half the spike-specific TCRs target unmutated variant regions.

CDR3 length: 14 amino acids. V shed 4 bases and J 7 bases; nucleotides not matched to a gene: 6. The V gene's germline CDR1 is MDHEN and CDR2 SYDVKM. Concerning this clone: What it recognizes is unknown.

Some clones are missing from TCRdb's copy, which holds only in-frame ones; the method was immunoSEQ multiplex PCR. The sample lists 90,000 to 150,000 clones, about 91% occurring once. The receptor was derived from an adult in good health. The sample here was peripheral blood, taken on day 0 of AZD1222 vaccination. The chain couples TRBV28 to TRBJ1-2; TRBD1 aligns across 10 bases. The CDR3 sequence is CASSSTGQGTGYTF. CDR3 in DNA: TGTGCCAGCAGTTCTACGGGACAGGGGACTGGCTACACCTTC.